Each of the 12 T cell receptor beta chains below was sequenced from the same sample in a study of CD8+CD57+ T cells in acquired aplastic anemia. Investigators profiled TCR beta VDJ and CDR3 from genomic DNA template. TCRdb recomputed calls from the reads with MiXCR, one row per CDR3 protein. The sample includes 200,000 to 250,000 distinct CDR3 sequences, roughly 35% of them seen just once. The sample taken for sequencing was sorted CD4+, CD8+, or CD8+CD57+ T cells (not recorded which) from PBMCs. The receptor set was obtained from a human donor in good health, serving as a control.

This sequence joins TRBV12-3 or TRBV12-4 and TRBJ1-3; D call uncertain. Trimming removed 6 bases at V and 4 bases at J, with 16 bases between. CDR3 length: 15 residues. CDR3 sequence (DNA): TGTGCCAGCAGCCCACACCCGGATCAAGGAAACACCATATATTTT. Protein: CASSPHPDQGNTIYF.

A note on this clonotype: Just one base apart from a much larger clone, this may be a read error. The chain combines TRBV7-2 with TRBJ1-5; D uncertain. Between the trimmed V and J ends, which lost 4 bases and 0 bases, there was a span of 10 bases. CDR3 length: 15 residues. Germline V gene data show CDR1 as SGHTA and CDR2 as FQGNSA. CDR3 loop: CASSSRQYSNQPQHF. CDR3 nucleotide sequence: TGTGCCAGCAGCTCCCGGCAGTATAGCAATCAGCCCCAGCATTTT.

The rearrangement uses TRBV10-3 and TRBJ2-7; TRBD1 aligns across 12 bases. Germline trimming cut 6 bases from V and 6 bases from J; bases unmatched to any gene: 6. This CDR3 is built from 14 residues. The germline gives CDR1 ENHRY, CDR2 SYGVKD. The CDR3 DNA is TGTGCCATCAGCGGGACAGGGGGCGCGTTCGAGCAGTACTTC. Protein product: CAISGTGGAFEQYF.

The chain is built from TRBV10-3 and TRBJ2-7; 7 nucleotides align to TRBD1. The V gene's germline CDR1 is ENHRY and CDR2 SYGVKD. The V and J ends lost 6 bases and 3 bases, in that order; junction bases with no gene match: 2. The CDR3 is 12 residues long. The CDR3 sequence: CAISGQDYEQYF. CDR3 DNA: TGTGCCATCAGCGGACAGGACTACGAGCAGTACTTC.

A few counts support this clonotype. The chain has TRBV18 and TRBJ1-2; the D is unclear. Germline-derived CDR1 and CDR2 are KGHSH and LQKENI. With 5 bases removed from V and 3 bases from J, the gap between germline ends came to 10 bases. CDR3 size: 13 residues. CDR3 in DNA: TGTGCCAGCTCAGATCGGCAGGACTATGGCTACACCTTC. Translation gives CASSDRQDYGYTF.

To note about this clonotype: Since a much larger clone is just one base distant, this may be a read error. The chain couples TRBV2 to TRBJ2-1, with D perhaps being TRBD1 or TRBD2 (5 bases each). From germline, CDR1 is SNHLY and CDR2 FYNNEI. The CDR3 runs 15 residues. The CDR3 region has the DNA TGTGCCAGCAGACCTCAGGGTAGCGTCTACAATGAGCAGCTCTTC. It specifies CASRPQGSVYNEQLF.

This clonotype was seen ten or more times. V is TRBV20-1 and J is TRBJ1-5, with D unclear. V lost 2 bases to trimming and J lost 0 bases, with 11 bases between them. This CDR3 comprises 15 residues. The germline CDR1 and CDR2 sequences are DFQATT and SNEGSKA (reference sequence). The CDR3 DNA sequence: TGCAGTGCTAGATCATGGGCGGATAGCAATCAGCCCCAGCATTTT. This sequence encodes CSARSWADSNQPQHF.

This clonotype appeared many times. The chain employs TRBV15 and TRBJ2-2, with D possibly matching TRBD1 (5 bases). The CDR3 runs 20 residues. The germline gives CDR1 LNHNV, CDR2 YYDKDF (reference sequence). The V and J ends lost 4 bases and 4 bases respectively, with 28 bases between them. The CDR3 sequence is CATSKEGIYLTARGTGELFF. The CDR3 DNA reads as TGTGCCACCAGCAAAGAAGGGATCTACTTGACAGCTAGGGGCACCGGGGAGCTGTTTTTT.

This chain links TRBV2 with TRBJ2-2; D is unclear. The CDR3 has 16 amino acids. Germline lookup yields CDR1 SNHLY and CDR2 FYNNEI. V was clipped by 5 bases and J by 0 bases, with 13 bases between them. The CDR3 is CASSPLLPPNTGELFF. The CDR3, as DNA: TGTGCCAGCAGTCCACTACTCCCTCCGAACACCGGGGAGCTGTTTTTT.

CDR3 coding DNA: TGTGCCAGCAGTCGCACCGGGACAGGGTACACTGAAGCTTTCTTT. Residues: CASSRTGTGYTEAFF. The rearrangement links TRBV2 to TRBJ1-1, with 9 positions matching TRBD1. CDR3 length equals 15 residues. CDR1 is SNHLY, CDR2 FYNNEI, per germline. With V trimmed by 5 bases and J by 3 bases, 7 bases remained unmatched.

This clonotype was seen ten or more times. CDR3 residues: CASSPKGSGTYEQYF. For the CDR3, the DNA is TGTGCCAGCAGCCCCAAGGGTAGCGGGACTTACGAGCAGTACTTC. The rearrangement joins TRBV9 to TRBJ2-7, with 8 bases that match TRBD2. The CDR3 consists of 15 residues. Germline assignment: CDR1 SGDLS and CDR2 YYNGEE. J gave up 4 bases and V 4 bases, and 10 bases lay outside the gene matches.

This clonotype was found many times. V and J are TRBV6-1 and TRBJ2-7, with 10 bases aligning to TRBD1. Germline V gives CDR1 MNHNS, CDR2 SASEGT. V was clipped by 7 bases and J by 0 bases; unmatched bases: 3. There are 14 residues in the CDR3. The CDR3 bases are TGTGCCAGCACCGGGACAGGGGCCTCCTACGAGCAGTACTTC. The encoded protein is CASTGTGASYEQYF.